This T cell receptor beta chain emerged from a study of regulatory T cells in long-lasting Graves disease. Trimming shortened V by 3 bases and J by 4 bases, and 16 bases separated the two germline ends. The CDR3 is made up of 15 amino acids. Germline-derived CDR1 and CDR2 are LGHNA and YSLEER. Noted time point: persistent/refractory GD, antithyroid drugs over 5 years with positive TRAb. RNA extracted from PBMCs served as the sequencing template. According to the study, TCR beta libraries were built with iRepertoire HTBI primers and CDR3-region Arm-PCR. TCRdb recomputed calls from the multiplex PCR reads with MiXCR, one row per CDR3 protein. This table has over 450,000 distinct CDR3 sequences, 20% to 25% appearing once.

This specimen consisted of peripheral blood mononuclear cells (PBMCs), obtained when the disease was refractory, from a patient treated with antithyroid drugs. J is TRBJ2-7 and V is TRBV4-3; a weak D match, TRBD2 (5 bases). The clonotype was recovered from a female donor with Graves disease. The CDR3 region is CASSQYKTGGYEQYF. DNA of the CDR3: TGCGCCAGCAGCCAGTATAAAACCGGAGGATACGAGCAGTACTTC.